Listed below are T cell receptor beta chains from one sample, sequenced in a study of OX40 agonist ivuxolimab in advanced cancers. Repertoires were generated with immunoSEQ multiplex PCR, while TCRdb's copy carries only in-frame clones and drops some. The sample includes about 62,000 clones, approximately 85% seen only once; the top ten take approximately 4.8%. This specimen was CD4+ or CD8+ T cells sorted from blood, taken in a trial of the OX40 agonist ivuxolimab. These TCRs come from an adult with an advanced solid tumor such as melanoma, head and neck, liver or kidney cancer. Both conserved end residues are part of each CDR3. The D gene is left open where the match is weak. Some rows have no size entry. The others give once, few or many, or a class for an expanded clone.

cdr3_length clone_size j_call d_call v_call cdr3_aa cdr3_nt
13 NA TRBJ2-3 NA TRBV11-3 CASSQYSTDTQYF TGTGCCAGCAGCCAGTATAGCACAGATACGCAGTATTTT
15 NA TRBJ1-2 NA TRBV18 CASSPQGPNPTGYTF TGTGCCAGCTCACCACAGGGACCTAACCCGACGGGCTACACCTTC
16 few TRBJ2-2 NA TRBV5-1 CASSLDQGWGTGELFF TGCGCCAGCAGCTTGGATCAGGGGTGGGGCACCGGGGAGCTGTTTTTT
15 NA TRBJ1-4 NA TRBV7-6 CASSAQGGLGEKLFF TGTGCCAGCAGCGCCCAGGGTGGGCTCGGTGAAAAACTGTTTTTT
12 NA TRBJ2-1 NA TRBV18 CASSPRAWEQFF TGTGCCAGCTCACCCAGGGCATGGGAGCAGTTCTTC
16 NA TRBJ1-1 NA TRBV30 CAWSVLQGLVNTEAFF TGTGCCTGGAGTGTTTTGCAGGGGCTAGTGAACACTGAAGCTTTCTTT
15 few TRBJ1-1 NA TRBV4-3 CASSQGPGHSTEAFF TGCGCCAGCAGCCAAGGGCCAGGGCATAGCACTGAAGCTTTCTTT
16 few TRBJ2-7 TRBD1 TRBV28 CASSSPGTGTSYEQYF TGTGCCAGCAGTTCTCCCGGGACAGGGACCTCCTACGAGCAGTACTTC
14 NA TRBJ1-1 NA TRBV19 CASRQATMNTEAFF TGTGCCAGTCGACAGGCGACTATGAACACTGAAGCTTTCTTT
17 NA TRBJ2-7 TRBD2 TRBV7-6 CASSLSGLAGAPTKQYF TGTGCCAGCAGCTTGTCGGGACTAGCGGGTGCGCCTACGAAGCAGTACTTC
11 NA TRBJ1-2 NA TRBV2 CASTNQYGYTF TGTGCCAGTACCAATCAGTATGGCTACACCTTC
13 NA TRBJ1-4 TRBD1 TRBV7-7 CASSYDRGEKLFF TGTGCTAGCAGCTACGACAGGGGTGAAAAACTGTTTTTT
13 NA TRBJ2-5 NA TRBV5-1 CASSLADQETQYF TGCGCCAGCAGCTTGGCGGACCAAGAGACCCAGTACTTC
15 NA TRBJ2-3 NA TRBV7-2 CASSGRGGGADTQYF TGTGCCAGCAGCGGTAGAGGGGGGGGCGCAGATACGCAGTATTTT
15 NA TRBJ1-5 NA TRBV10-1 CASSEDRSCNQPQHF TGCGCCAGCAGTGAGGACAGATCGTGCAATCAGCCCCAGCATTTT
12 NA TRBJ2-4 NA TRBV18 CASSTDPNIQYF TGTGCCAGCTCCACAGACCCAAACATTCAGTACTTC
17 NA TRBJ2-7 TRBD2 TRBV6-1 CASSDGRTSGSSYEQYF TGTGCCAGCAGTGATGGGCGTACTAGCGGGAGCTCCTACGAGCAGTACTTC